The sequence of this TCR beta chain was determined in a study of cytomegalovirus exposure and HLA in healthy donors. Across the study: Earlier results showed 120 million or so unique TCR beta sequences derived from roughly 180 million T cells. Findings and caveats of the study: Per a later analysis, about 17,000 TCR beta sequences showed association with HLA alleles at 0.05 false discovery rate. Researchers reported in a later analysis that a missense DCLRE1C variant was tied to TCR beta V- and J-gene trimming.

Details on this clone: Its cognate antigen is unknown.

This CDR3 has 14 amino acids. The germline gives CDR1 SQVTM, CDR2 ANQGSEA. V lost 4 bases and J 2 bases, leaving 12 bases between the germline ends. These donors counted as nominally healthy when sampled, but unrecorded immune exposures were likely. Primers: 60 Vbeta forward and 13 Jbeta reverse. The data were produced by immunoSEQ multiplex PCR, yet TCRdb's version contains in-frame clones alone and is incomplete. The data contain 140,000 or so clones, 80% to 90% of them seen just once; the ten biggest clones take up more than 4%. The sequence was obtained from a woman in her forties in good health and CMV-seropositive. The V and J genes are TRBV29-1 and TRBJ2-4, with D tentatively TRBD2 (5 bases). Sequencing input: PBMCs. The CDR3: CSVVLVSTKNIQYF. The CDR3 DNA is TGCAGCGTTGTACTAGTTAGTACCAAAAACATTCAGTACTTC.